The 28 T cell receptor beta chains presented below share a single source sample, sequenced in a study of PD-1 blockade in mismatch repair-deficient tumors. The assay was immunoSEQ multiplex PCR, and TCRdb's table has in-frame clones only and misses some. The table has some 120,000 clones, about 86% seen once. The sample here was peripheral blood, taken 44 weeks after starting pembrolizumab. The receptors derive from an adult with mismatch repair-deficient cancer.

The chain joins TRBV11-2 to TRBJ1-1; D might be TRBD1 (6 bases). Germline V lookup: CDR1 SGHAT, CDR2 FQNNGV. The CDR3 runs to 14 residues. V lost 5 bases and J lost 0, with 10 bases in between. CDR3 nucleotide sequence: TGTGCCAGCAGCGAACAGGGATTGAACACTGAAGCTTTCTTT. It codes for CASSEQGLNTEAFF.

This chain links TRBV10-2 with TRBJ2-7; D is perhaps TRBD1 or TRBD2 (5 bases each). CDR3 size: 14 residues. The germline V gene has CDR1 WSHSY and CDR2 SAAADI. Trimming stripped 0 bases from V and 6 bases from J, with 12 bases between. The CDR3 region has the DNA TGCGCCAGCAGTGAGTCAGGGGCGGGCCTCGAGCAGTACTTC. The encoded protein is CASSESGAGLEQYF.

The rearrangement uses TRBV13 and TRBJ1-1; D gene unclear. This CDR3 has 13 amino acids. V was shortened by 6 bases and J by 4 bases, with 12 bases between the two germline ends. Germline loops: CDR1 PRHDT, CDR2 FYEKMQ (reference sequence). The CDR3 loop reads CASSNGRSTEAFF. CDR3 nucleotides: TGTGCCAGCAGTAATGGACGGTCCACTGAAGCTTTCTTT.

CDR3 amino acids: CASSLDGREPNEQYF. In DNA, the CDR3 is TGTGCCAGCAGCTTGGACGGGAGGGAACCCAACGAGCAGTACTTC. V usage is TRBV5-6 and J usage is TRBJ2-7; 8 bases line up with TRBD2. Trimming took 0 bases from V and 5 from J; bases not matched to a gene: 7. This CDR3 has 15 residues. Germline V gives CDR1 SGHDT, CDR2 YYEEEE.

The chain links TRBV6-1 to TRBJ2-1, with 10 bases that match TRBD2. CDR3 length equals 14 residues. CDR1 is MNHNS and CDR2 is SASEGT in the germline V gene. V was clipped by 6 bases and J by 10 bases; unmatched bases: 9. The chain's CDR3 is CASRILAGRVEQFF. CDR3 bases: TGTGCCAGCAGAATACTAGCGGGAAGGGTGGAGCAGTTCTTC.

The chain recombines TRBV19 with TRBJ1-5; D not resolved. The CDR3 extends over 15 amino acids. Germline V CDR1 and CDR2: LNHDA, SQIVND (reference sequence). V gave up 1 base and J gave up 1 base, with 8 bases separating them. The CDR3 bases are TGTGCCAGTAGTATAGCCGGGGTGAGCAATCAGCCCCAGCATTTT. This sequence encodes CASSIAGVSNQPQHF.

The genes are TRBV4-3 and TRBJ2-1; D is possibly TRBD1 or TRBD2 (6 bases each). There are 18 residues in the CDR3. V lost 0 bases, J lost 5 bases, and 20 bases lay in between. CDR1 and CDR2 from the germline V gene are LGHNA and YSLEER. In DNA form, the CDR3 reads TGCGCCAGCAGCCAAGATCTGGGGGGCTTGGGAGGTCACAATGAGCAGTTCTTC. Encoded protein: CASSQDLGGLGGHNEQFF.

This rearrangement joins TRBV11-3 to TRBJ2-2, with 10 bases fitting TRBD1. V shed 0 bases, J shed 4 bases, and the junction held 8 bases outside the gene matches. The CDR3 totals 18 residues. Germline V lookup: CDR1 SGHNT, CDR2 YENEEA. This chain's CDR3 is CASSLECGDRGFTGELFF. The CDR3 DNA sequence: TGTGCCAGCAGCTTAGAATGTGGGGACAGGGGTTTCACCGGGGAGCTGTTTTTT. Variable domain in full (rest from reference TRBV11-3 and TRBJ2-2): EAGVVQSPRYKIIEKKQPVAFWCNPISGHNTLYWYLQNLGQGPELLIRYENEEAVDDSQLPKDRFSAERLKGVDSTLKIQPAELGDSAVYLCASSLECGDRGFTGELFFGEGSRLTVL.

The rearrangement joins TRBV6-1 to TRBJ1-1, with D unresolved. This CDR3 has 16 residues. V lost 6 bases to trimming and J lost 7 bases, with 24 bases between them. Germline V CDR1 and CDR2: MNHNS, SASEGT. CDR3 in amino acids: CASSEQRGPASGEAFF. CDR3 bases: TGTGCCAGCAGCGAACAGCGAGGCCCTGCTTCGGGTGAAGCTTTCTTT.

The V call is TRBV28, the J call TRBJ2-1, with 9 bases aligning to TRBD2. Germline V lookup: CDR1 MDHEN, CDR2 SYDVKM. Losses at the gene ends were 7 bases for V and 0 bases for J; bases not matched to a gene: 1. There are 14 residues in the CDR3. The CDR3 coding sequence is TGTGCCAGCAATAGCGGGAGCTCCTACAATGAGCAGTTCTTC. This sequence encodes CASNSGSSYNEQFF. Variable domain in full (rest from reference TRBV28 and TRBJ2-1): DVKVTQSSRYLVKRTGEKVFLECVQDMDHENMFWYRQDPGLGLRLIYFSYDVKMKEKGDIPEGYSVSREKKERFSLILESASTNQTSMYLCASNSGSSYNEQFFGPGTRLTVL.

The CDR3 reads CASRPPGHTLKANTEAFF. In DNA form, the CDR3 reads TGTGCCAGTAGGCCGCCGGGCCATACCCTAAAAGCGAACACTGAAGCTTTCTTT. The V gene is TRBV19, the J gene TRBJ1-1; D remains ambiguous. Germline assignment: CDR1 LNHDA and CDR2 SQIVND (reference sequence). This CDR3 is 18 amino acids long. Trimming took 6 bases from V and 1 from J, leaving 24 bases between them.

This clone was recorded once. V usage is TRBV11-1 and J usage is TRBJ2-1; 10 nucleotides agree with TRBD1. This CDR3 comprises 19 residues. V shed 2 bases and J 0 bases; nucleotides not matched to a gene: 10. Germline V gene sequence: CDR1 SGHAT, CDR2 FQDESV (reference sequence). The CDR3 spells CASSLRGQGSLSSYNEQFF. The CDR3, as DNA: TGTGCCAGCAGCTTAAGGGGACAGGGGTCTTTGAGCTCCTACAATGAGCAGTTCTTC.

This chain links TRBV5-1 with TRBJ2-7; 8 positions match TRBD1. The germline gives CDR1 SGHRS, CDR2 YFSETQ. V was clipped by 1 base and J by 0 bases; unmatched bases: 9. There are 17 residues in the CDR3. The CDR3, as DNA: TGCGCCAGCAGCTTGAGGCGGGGACAGGAGGTCTCCTACGAGCAGTACTTC. Its protein product is CASSLRRGQEVSYEQYF.

The chain recombines TRBV14 with TRBJ2-7; TRBD2 matches at 10 bases. Germline CDR1 and CDR2: SGHDN and FVKESK. The CDR3 runs 15 residues. Trimming cost V 1 base and J 2 bases; bases outside gene matches: 2. The CDR3 DNA reads TGTGCCAGCAGCCAAGGGACTAGCGGACCCTACGAGCAGTACTTC. Amino acid sequence: CASSQGTSGPYEQYF.

This clone has a handful of counts. V and J are TRBV19 and TRBJ2-7; 12 bases are shared with TRBD1. Per germline, CDR1 LNHDA and CDR2 SQIVND (reference sequence). The CDR3 is 15 residues long. The J segment lost 6 bases and the V segment lost 5 bases, leaving 8 bases of the junction unmatched. The chain's CDR3 is CASSDSGTGGVEQYF. Here the CDR3 DNA reads TGTGCCAGTAGTGACTCCGGGACAGGGGGCGTCGAGCAGTACTTC.

This clone was seen only once. The V and J genes are TRBV11-3 and TRBJ1-2, with D perhaps matching TRBD1 (5 bases). V lost 5 bases and J 1 base, leaving 8 bases between the germline ends. Germline V CDR1 and CDR2: SGHNT, YENEEA. This CDR3 has 13 residues. CDR3 DNA: TGTGCCAGCAGCGAGGGACTTAACTATGGCTACACCTTC. It encodes CASSEGLNYGYTF.

V and J are TRBV5-1 and TRBJ2-1; D is possibly TRBD1 or TRBD2 (6 bases each). The CDR3 has 12 amino acids. The germline V gene has CDR1 SGHRS and CDR2 YFSETQ. Trimming pared 3 bases from V and 9 bases from J, leaving 10 bases between. CDR3 sequence: CASSSQGGEQFF. CDR3 sequence (DNA): TGCGCCAGCAGCTCACAGGGAGGTGAGCAGTTCTTC.

The CDR3 here is CATSRGLAGDGTQYF. The CDR3, as DNA: TGTGCCACCAGCCGGGGACTAGCGGGAGATGGGACCCAGTACTTC. The chain links TRBV15 to TRBJ2-5, with 14 bases lining up with TRBD2. This CDR3 is built from 15 residues. Germline V CDR1 and CDR2: LNHNV, YYDKDF (reference sequence). The junction had 6 bases not matched to a gene; V was cut back by 5 bases and J by 7 bases.

V is TRBV7-9 and J is TRBJ2-7; TRBD2 matches 10 bases. The germline V gene encodes CDR1 SEHNR and CDR2 FQNEAQ (reference sequence). With V trimmed by 4 bases and J by 0 bases, 3 bases remained unmatched. The length of the CDR3 is 15 residues. DNA for the CDR3: TGTGCCAGCAGCTATAGCGGGAGGAGCTCCTACGAGCAGTACTTC. It specifies CASSYSGRSSYEQYF.

CDR3 region: CASSYRGGDETQYF. CDR3 bases: TGTGCCAGCAGCTATCGGGGAGGGGACGAGACCCAGTACTTC. V usage is TRBV5-4 and J usage is TRBJ2-5; the match to TRBD2 covers 7 bases. The CDR3 has 14 residues. Looked up from germline, CDR1 is SGHNT and CDR2 is YYREEE (reference sequence). V shed 3 bases, J shed 5 bases, and the junction held 7 bases outside the gene matches.

Here the CDR3 reads CASSHRDAAEQYF. DNA for the CDR3: TGTGCCAGCAGTCACAGGGACGCGGCGGAGCAGTACTTC. The chain has TRBV27 and TRBJ2-7; TRBD1 might be the D (6 bases). The V end was cut by 5 bases, the J end by 7 bases, with 15 bases between. The germline gives CDR1 MNHEY, CDR2 SMNVEV (reference sequence). This CDR3 has 13 residues.

V gene TRBV5-1 combines with J gene TRBJ2-7; 10 positions match TRBD2. The germline CDR1 and CDR2 sequences are SGHRS and YFSETQ. The CDR3 is made up of 17 amino acids. Trimming at V came to 4 bases and at J to 2 bases, leaving 12 bases not matched to a gene. CDR3 in DNA: TGCGCCAGCAGCGCGAACCCCACTAGCGGGACAACCTACGAGCAGTACTTC. Protein product: CASSANPTSGTTYEQYF. Full variable domain (missing parts from reference TRBV5-1 and TRBJ2-7): KAGVTQTPRYLIKTRGQQVTLSCSPISGHRSVSWYQQTPGQGLQFLFEYFSETQRNKGNFPGRFSGRQFSNSRSEMNVSTLELGDSALYLCASSANPTSGTTYEQYFGPGTRLTVT.

The rearrangement joins TRBV4-3 to TRBJ2-1, with TRBD2 matching over 9 bases. The J segment lost 2 bases and the V segment lost 1 base, leaving 0 bases of the junction unmatched. Germline CDR1 is LGHNA and CDR2 is YSLEER. CDR3 size: 15 residues. CDR3 nucleotides: TGCGCCAGCAGCCAAGTAGCGGGAGCCTACAATGAGCAGTTCTTC. It translates to CASSQVAGAYNEQFF.

This clone appeared a single time. The gene calls are TRBV9 and TRBJ2-7; D might be TRBD1 or TRBD2, each matching 5 bases. With 3 bases removed from V and 3 bases from J, the gap between germline ends came to 7 bases. This CDR3 is 12 amino acids long. CDR1 is SGDLS and CDR2 is YYNGEE in the germline V gene. The CDR3: CASSDGGYEQYF. CDR3 nucleotides: TGTGCCAGCAGCGATGGGGGCTACGAGCAGTACTTC.

This clone has only one observation. V and J are TRBV2 and TRBJ2-1; D is ambiguous. Germline CDR1 reads SNHLY; CDR2 reads FYNNEI. V was cut by 0 bases and J by 0 bases, with 6 bases left in between. This CDR3 contains 15 residues. The CDR3 loop reads CASSEARPSYNEQFF. CDR3 bases: TGTGCCAGCAGTGAAGCTCGGCCCTCCTACAATGAGCAGTTCTTC. The full variable domain, completed using reference TRBV2 and TRBJ2-1, is EPEVTQTPSHQVTQMGQEVILRCVPISNHLYFYWYRQILGQKVEFLVSFYNNEISEKSEIFDDQFSVERPDGSNFTLKIRSTKLEDSAMYFCASSEARPSYNEQFFGPGTRLTVL.

The genes are TRBV25-1 and TRBJ2-7, with TRBD2 identical over 7 bases. CDR1 is MGHDK and CDR2 is SYGVNS in the germline V gene. This CDR3 contains 14 residues. V shed 4 bases and J 5 bases; nucleotides not matched to a gene: 8. The CDR3 spells CASSGGGFIDEQYF. In DNA, the CDR3 is TGTGCCAGCAGTGGGGGGGGGTTCATAGACGAGCAGTACTTC.

V gene TRBV27 combines with J gene TRBJ2-3; weak D call: TRBD1 (6 bases). This CDR3 is 13 amino acids long. Trimming stripped 6 bases from V and 2 bases from J, with 9 bases between. The germline V gene encodes CDR1 MNHEY and CDR2 SMNVEV (reference sequence). CDR3 nucleotides: TGTGCCAGCAGAAAGGGGGACACAGATACGCAGTATTTT. Residues: CASRKGDTDTQYF.

J is TRBJ2-3 and V is TRBV5-1; 7 nucleotides match TRBD1. Germline loops: CDR1 SGHRS, CDR2 YFSETQ. V trimming: 2 bases; J trimming: 1 base; junction bases outside the gene matches: 1. The CDR3 has 14 amino acids. The CDR3: CASSFTGGTDTQYF. CDR3 DNA: TGCGCCAGCAGCTTTACAGGGGGCACAGATACGCAGTATTTT. The complete variable domain, with remaining parts taken from reference TRBV5-1 and TRBJ2-3, reads KAGVTQTPRYLIKTRGQQVTLSCSPISGHRSVSWYQQTPGQGLQFLFEYFSETQRNKGNFPGRFSGRQFSNSRSEMNVSTLELGDSALYLCASSFTGGTDTQYFGPGTRLTVL.